What follows are 26 T cell receptor beta chains derived from one specimen sequenced in a study of response to subunit inactivated influenza vaccine. TCRdb called the RT-PCR reads again in MiXCR, with one record for every CDR3 protein. The sample lists about half a million distinct CDR3 sequences; roughly 8.2% were seen once. The sample was PBMCs from blood, taken less than 25 months after vaccination. The receptor set was obtained from a man aged 50-75 years who received an inactivated influenza vaccine.

This clonotype was found many times. The chain combines TRBV6-4 with TRBJ2-3, with D tentatively TRBD1 (6 bases). The CDR3 covers 14 residues. CDR1 is MRHNA and CDR2 is SNTAGT in the germline V gene. The V end was cut by 6 bases, the J end by 7 bases, with 17 bases between. This CDR3 reads CASRNPLDSYTQYF. CDR3 nucleotides: TGTGCCAGCAGGAACCCTCTGGACAGCTATACGCAGTATTTT.

This clonotype was picked up many times. The chain carries TRBV5-1 and TRBJ1-1; tentatively, D is TRBD1 (5 bases). The germline V gene encodes CDR1 SGHRS and CDR2 YFSETQ. Trimming stripped 4 bases from V and 6 bases from J, with 19 bases between. This CDR3 spans 15 amino acids. CDR3 loop: CASSLNQGGNSEAFF. CDR3 in DNA: TGCGCCAGCAGCCTAAACCAGGGAGGTAATTCTGAAGCTTTCTTT.

This clonotype was detected only a few times. The V and J genes are TRBV2 and TRBJ2-1, with unresolved D. Germline loops: CDR1 SNHLY, CDR2 FYNNEI. This CDR3 has 16 residues. V was shortened by 6 bases and J by 1 base, with 16 bases between the two germline ends. The CDR3 nucleotides are TGTGCCAGCAGACGCCTACAGTTGACTTCCTACAATGAGCAGTTCTTC. Translation gives CASRRLQLTSYNEQFF.

The sample holds a few counts of this clonotype. V and J are TRBV28 and TRBJ1-1; D remains unclear. Germline assignment: CDR1 MDHEN and CDR2 SYDVKM. CDR3 length equals 17 residues. V lost 2 bases and J 0 bases, leaving 16 bases between the germline ends. The CDR3 coding sequence is TGTGCCAGCAGTTTAATCGTACGCGAGGGATTGAACACTGAAGCTTTCTTT. It translates to CASSLIVREGLNTEAFF.

This clonotype was counted a few times. The chain links TRBV20-1 to TRBJ2-5; 7 nucleotides line up with TRBD2. V shed 1 base and J 4 bases; nucleotides not matched to a gene: 0. This CDR3 contains 12 residues. Germline lookup yields CDR1 DFQATT and CDR2 SNEGSKA (reference sequence). The CDR3 DNA sequence: TGCAGTGCTAGAGGACTAGCAGAGACCCAGTACTTC. This codes for CSARGLAETQYF.

V usage is TRBV7-9 and J usage is TRBJ2-7; possible D gene TRBD2, 5 bases. This CDR3 region has 16 residues. The germline V gene has CDR1 SEHNR and CDR2 FQNEAQ (reference sequence). The V end lost 1 base, the J end lost 2 bases, and 15 bases lay between the germline ends. CDR3 nucleotide sequence: TGTGCCAGCAGCTTAGGAAGCGGCCGCCGAGCCTACGAGCAGTACTTC. Protein: CASSLGSGRRAYEQYF. Full variable domain (outside the CDR3, taken from reference TRBV7-9 and TRBJ2-7): DTGVSQNPRHKITKRGQNVTFRCDPISEHNRLYWYRQTLGQGPEFLTYFQNEAQLEKSRLLSDRFSAERPKGSFSTLEIQRTEQGDSAMYLCASSLGSGRRAYEQYFGPGTRLTVT.

This rearrangement joins TRBV10-3 to TRBJ2-3; D is undetermined. The CDR3 runs 15 residues. Between the trimmed V and J ends, which lost 2 bases and 0 bases, there was a span of 9 bases. Germline V CDR1 and CDR2: ENHRY, SYGVKD. CDR3 coding DNA: TGTGCCATCAGTGAGCCCGGGTTGAGCACAGATACGCAGTATTTT. Translation: CAISEPGLSTDTQYF.

J is TRBJ2-7 and V is TRBV20-1; D may correspond to TRBD1 or TRBD2 (5 bases each). V lost 6 bases to trimming and J lost 6 bases, with 21 bases between them. Germline-derived CDR1 and CDR2 are DFQATT and SNEGSKA (reference sequence). There are 14 residues in the CDR3. CDR3 protein: CSALPGQENLEQYF. The DNA of the CDR3 is TGCAGTGCCCTCCCGGGGCAGGAGAATCTCGAGCAGTACTTC.

In its sample, this clonotype was seen a few times. The chain recombines TRBV20-1 with TRBJ2-3; TRBD2 aligns across 12 bases. The germline V gene has CDR1 DFQATT and CDR2 SNEGSKA (reference sequence). Losses at the gene ends were 6 bases for V and 5 bases for J; bases not matched to a gene: 12. The CDR3 loop spans 16 amino acids. As DNA, the CDR3 is TGCAGTGCGCAGTCCGGGACTAGCGGGCTGGGAGATACGCAGTATTTT. It codes for CSAQSGTSGLGDTQYF.

This clonotype was found a few times. The rearrangement joins TRBV4-2 to TRBJ1-5; D possibly corresponds to TRBD1 (6 bases). The V gene's germline CDR1 is LGHNA and CDR2 YNFKEQ. The V gene lost 1 base and the J gene lost 6 bases, with 19 bases spanning the gap. The CDR3 contains 17 residues. The DNA for the CDR3 is TGTGCCAGCAGCCAAGTGCGGCAGGGGCTGAGGGGTCAGCCCCAGCATTTT. This translates into CASSQVRQGLRGQPQHF.

The table lists this clonotype with a few counts. This sequence joins TRBV20-1 and TRBJ1-2; no clear D gene. The CDR3 extends over 9 amino acids. The V gene's germline CDR1 is DFQATT and CDR2 SNEGSKA (reference sequence). CDR3 protein: CRTPDGYTF. The CDR3 nucleotides are TGCAGAACTCCAGATGGCTACACCTTC.

Worth noting for this clonotype: A single base separates this from a much larger clone, so it may be a read error. The chain joins TRBV9 to TRBJ2-1; a weak D match, TRBD2 (6 bases). This CDR3 spans 13 amino acids. Germline CDR1 is SGDLS and CDR2 is YYNGEE. The CDR3 sequence: CASNVAAEGEQFF. The CDR3 region has the DNA TGTGCCAGCAACGTAGCAGCGGAGGGTGAGCAGTTCTTC.

This clonotype was counted many times. J is TRBJ1-5 and V is TRBV11-3; 7 nucleotides line up with TRBD1. CDR1 is SGHNT, CDR2 YENEEA, per germline. The CDR3 is 15 residues long. Unmatched junction bases numbered 9, after V lost 4 bases and J lost 6 bases. CDR3 DNA sequence: TGTGCCAGCAGCTCCCGACAGGGAGAGGGTCAGCCCCAGCATTTT. Translated, it gives CASSSRQGEGQPQHF.

The chain joins TRBV4-2 to TRBJ2-3; 8 bases fit TRBD2. The CDR3 covers 18 residues. In germline, CDR1 is LGHNA, CDR2 YNFKEQ. Germline trimming cut 1 base from V and 0 bases from J; bases unmatched to any gene: 9. Here the CDR3 DNA reads TGTGCCAGCAGCCAAGGGGGGTTAGCGGGACTTAGCACAGATACGCAGTATTTT. This translates into CASSQGGLAGLSTDTQYF.

This clonotype was detected many times. The V and J genes are TRBV5-1 and TRBJ1-5; D gene ambiguous. The V and J ends lost 1 base and 3 bases respectively, with 11 bases between them. Looked up from germline, CDR1 is SGHRS and CDR2 is YFSETQ. This CDR3 spans 15 amino acids. In DNA, the CDR3 is TGCGCCAGCAGCTTGCGGCCAGCAGACAATCAGCCCCAGCATTTT. Translating it yields CASSLRPADNQPQHF. Full variable domain (outside the CDR3, taken from reference TRBV5-1 and TRBJ1-5): KAGVTQTPRYLIKTRGQQVTLSCSPISGHRSVSWYQQTPGQGLQFLFEYFSETQRNKGNFPGRFSGRQFSNSRSEMNVSTLELGDSALYLCASSLRPADNQPQHFGDGTRLSIL.

This clonotype showed up just a few times. V and J are TRBV29-1 and TRBJ2-1; 9 positions agree with TRBD1. The germline gives CDR1 SQVTM, CDR2 ANQGSEA. The junction had 5 bases not matched to a gene; V was cut back by 1 base and J by 16 bases. The CDR3 covers 11 residues. CDR3 loop: CSVEGQGGTFF. In DNA, the CDR3 is TGCAGCGTTGAAGGACAGGGGGGGACTTTCTTC.

The rearrangement links TRBV7-9 to TRBJ2-3, with D perhaps matching TRBD1 or TRBD2 (5 bases each). The CDR3 loop spans 15 amino acids. Per germline, CDR1 SEHNR and CDR2 FQNEAQ (reference sequence). V was shortened by 4 bases and J by 2 bases, with 13 bases between the two germline ends. CDR3 loop: CASSWGTKITDTQYF. The CDR3 bases are TGTGCCAGCAGCTGGGGGACGAAAATCACAGATACGCAGTATTTT.

This chain connects TRBV9 to TRBJ1-4; 9 bases line up with TRBD1. The V gene end was trimmed by 3 bases and the J gene end by 2 bases; junction bases not matched to a gene: 5. The germline V gene encodes CDR1 SGDLS and CDR2 YYNGEE. This CDR3 has 16 amino acids. In DNA form, the CDR3 reads TGTGCCAGCAGCGGCGGGACAGGGAGGACTAATGAAAAACTGTTTTTT. It yields the protein CASSGGTGRTNEKLFF.

The gene calls are TRBV18 and TRBJ2-1; the match to TRBD1 covers 10 bases. V dropped 0 bases and J dropped 4; count of bases not matched to a gene: 3. There are 16 residues in the CDR3. CDR1 and CDR2 (germline): KGHSH, LQKENI. As DNA, the CDR3 is TGTGCCAGCTCACCACCAGGGACAGGGGCTTACAATGAGCAGTTCTTC. Translation: CASSPPGTGAYNEQFF. The entire variable domain, with the rest obtained from reference TRBV18 and TRBJ2-1, is as follows: NAGVMQNPRHLVRRRGQEARLRCSPMKGHSHVYWYRQLPEEGLKFMVYLQKENIIDESGMPKERFSAEFPKEGPSILRIQQVVRGDSAAYFCASSPPGTGAYNEQFFGPGTRLTVL.

The gene calls are TRBV11-2 and TRBJ2-1; D unresolved. The CDR3 is 12 residues long. Germline CDR1 is SGHAT and CDR2 is FQNNGV. Trimming shortened V by 6 bases and J by 6 bases, and 9 bases separated the two germline ends. This chain's CDR3 is CASRRALNEQFF. The CDR3 coding sequence is TGTGCCAGCAGACGGGCCCTCAATGAGCAGTTCTTC.

This clonotype occurred a few times. The chain recombines TRBV7-3 with TRBJ2-3; 9 nucleotides match TRBD1. The CDR3 runs to 16 residues. After removal of 4 bases from V and 8 bases from J, the junction contained 13 bases not matched to a gene. CDR1 is SGHTA and CDR2 is FQGTGA in the germline V gene. CDR3 loop: CASSSAPGQGQGTQYF. In nucleotides, the CDR3 is TGTGCCAGCAGCTCAGCCCCGGGACAGGGCCAGGGTACGCAGTATTTT.

This clonotype was counted many times. The rearrangement joins TRBV7-9 to TRBJ2-3; D is unresolved. The CDR3 is 12 amino acids. The germline gives CDR1 SEHNR, CDR2 FQNEAQ (reference sequence). V gave up 0 bases and J gave up 6 bases, with 4 bases separating them. The CDR3 here is CASSLAQDTQYF. Here the CDR3 DNA reads TGTGCCAGCAGCTTAGCGCAGGATACGCAGTATTTT.

This clonotype was found a few times. The rearrangement links TRBV20-1 to TRBJ1-4, with TRBD1 matching 8 bases. The CDR3 spans 15 residues. The V gene's germline CDR1 is DFQATT and CDR2 SNEGSKA (reference sequence). The junction had 13 bases not matched to a gene; V was cut back by 6 bases and J by 7 bases. CDR3 amino acids: CSARATGTGSEKLFF. The CDR3 coding sequence is TGCAGTGCCCGCGCGACCGGGACAGGTAGTGAAAAACTGTTTTTT.

V and J are TRBV5-1 and TRBJ2-7, with D possibly matching TRBD1 (6 bases). V was cut by 4 bases and J by 7 bases, with 18 bases left in between. The germline V gene has CDR1 SGHRS and CDR2 YFSETQ. This CDR3 region has 14 residues. CDR3 coding DNA: TGCGCCAGCAGCCCTCAACCTACAGGGTCTGAGCAGTACTTC. This translates into CASSPQPTGSEQYF. Using reference TRBV5-1 and TRBJ2-7 for the parts outside the CDR3, the full variable domain is KAGVTQTPRYLIKTRGQQVTLSCSPISGHRSVSWYQQTPGQGLQFLFEYFSETQRNKGNFPGRFSGRQFSNSRSEMNVSTLELGDSALYLCASSPQPTGSEQYFGPGTRLTVT.

V usage is TRBV20-1 and J usage is TRBJ1-3, with TRBD1 matching 8 bases. Germline CDR1 is DFQATT and CDR2 is SNEGSKA (reference sequence). Germline trimming cut 5 bases from V and 8 bases from J; bases unmatched to any gene: 8. The CDR3 has 13 amino acids. CDR3 sequence reads: CSALGQGTDTIYF. In nucleotides, the CDR3 is TGCAGTGCTCTCGGACAGGGTACTGACACCATATATTTT.

This clonotype was detected a few times. The J gene is TRBJ2-5, the V gene TRBV7-9; D is undetermined. Between the trimmed V and J ends, which lost 6 bases and 2 bases, there was a span of 13 bases. This CDR3 comprises 14 residues. The V gene's germline CDR1 is SEHNR and CDR2 FQNEAQ (reference sequence). In DNA form, the CDR3 reads TGTGCCAGCAGTTCACCTTGGGGTCAAGAGACCCAGTACTTC. It specifies CASSSPWGQETQYF.